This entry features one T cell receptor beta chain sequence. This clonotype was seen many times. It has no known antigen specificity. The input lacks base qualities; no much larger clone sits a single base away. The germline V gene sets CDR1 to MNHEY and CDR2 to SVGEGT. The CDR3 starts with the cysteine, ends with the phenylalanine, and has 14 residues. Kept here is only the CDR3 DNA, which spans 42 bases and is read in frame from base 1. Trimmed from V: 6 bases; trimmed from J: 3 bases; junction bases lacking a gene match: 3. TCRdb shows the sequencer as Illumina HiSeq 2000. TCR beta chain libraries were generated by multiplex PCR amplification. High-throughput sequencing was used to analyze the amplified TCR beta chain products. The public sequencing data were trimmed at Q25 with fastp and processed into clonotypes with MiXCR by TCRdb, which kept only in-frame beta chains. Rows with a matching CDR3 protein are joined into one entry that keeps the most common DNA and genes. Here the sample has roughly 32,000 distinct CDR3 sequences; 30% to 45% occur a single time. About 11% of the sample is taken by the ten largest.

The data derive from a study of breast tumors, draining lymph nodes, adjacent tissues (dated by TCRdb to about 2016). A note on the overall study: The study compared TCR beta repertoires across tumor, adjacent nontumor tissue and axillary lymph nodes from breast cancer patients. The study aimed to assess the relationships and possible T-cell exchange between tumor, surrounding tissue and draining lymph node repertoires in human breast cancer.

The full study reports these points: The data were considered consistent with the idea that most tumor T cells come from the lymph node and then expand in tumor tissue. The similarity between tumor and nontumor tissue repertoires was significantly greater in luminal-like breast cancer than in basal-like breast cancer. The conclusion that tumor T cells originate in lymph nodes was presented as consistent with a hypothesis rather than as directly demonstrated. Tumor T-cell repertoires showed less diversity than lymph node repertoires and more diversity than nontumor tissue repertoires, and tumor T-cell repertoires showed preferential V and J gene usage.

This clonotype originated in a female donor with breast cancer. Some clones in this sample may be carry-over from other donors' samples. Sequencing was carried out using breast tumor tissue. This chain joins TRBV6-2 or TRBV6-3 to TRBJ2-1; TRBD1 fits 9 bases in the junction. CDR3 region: CASRRQGVYNEQFF. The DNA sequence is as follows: TGTGCCAGCAGAAGACAGGGGGTCTACAATGAGCAGTTCTTC.